Sequencing of this T cell receptor beta chain was carried out in a study of regulatory T cells in long-lasting Graves disease. In the study overall: Graves' patients (newly diagnosed) had been on antithyroid drugs under 3 months.

Ten or more counts support this clonotype. As yet, its antigen is unknown. Findings and caveats of the study: Persistent-disease Graves' patients showed less TCR diversity than new cases.

Indicated time point: newly diagnosed GD, antithyroid drugs for less than 3 months. The authors made the TCR library using RNA they extracted from PBMCs. CDR3-region Arm-PCR and iRepertoire HTBI primers produced the TCR beta libraries. TCRdb reprocessed the multiplex PCR reads via MiXCR and lists one record per CDR3 protein. Of hundreds of thousands of distinct CDR3 sequences in the sample, 13% were seen once. This sample also belongs to another study, concerning T cells in Graves' hyperthyroidism and ophthalmopathy. This second study says: No progression to ophthalmopathy during 18 months of follow-up defined stable disease.

Sequenced here: peripheral blood mononuclear cells (PBMCs), sampled at new diagnosis, from a patient treated with antithyroid drugs. The clonotype originates from a man aged 25 to 40 with Graves disease.

DNA for the CDR3: TGTGCCAGCAACCCCGGGACAGGGGGAAACGAAGCTTTCTTT. This codes for CASNPGTGGNEAFF. This rearrangement joins TRBV7-2 to TRBJ1-1, with 11 bases fitting TRBD1. CDR3 length: 14 residues. CDR1 and CDR2 from the germline V gene are SGHTA and FQGNSA. Trimming removed 7 bases from V and 8 bases from J; junction bases left unmatched: 9.